This T cell receptor beta chain appears in the sequencing data of a study of blood T cell repertoires in COVID-19. Study summary: The United States, Italy and Spain supplied acute and convalescent COVID-19 samples. The cDNA or gDNA used as material had been derived from T cells, B-cell-depleted T cells, or PBMCs.

Original handling: Reference gene primer amplification gave estimated nucleated cell counts. Sequencing used immunoSEQ multiplex PCR; TCRdb keeps in-frame clones, though not all of them. That table is the source of V, J and clone size, and D and trimming were worked out from the DNA. This sample has under 75,000 clones; approximately 84% occur once, and the top ten carry about 16%. Only a few counts were recorded for this clone. There are 15 residues in the CDR3. V lost 4 bases and J lost 1, with 13 bases in between. The germline V gene has CDR1 LGHDT and CDR2 YNNKEL (reference sequence). Patients in Seattle were enrolled during active infection, then followed longitudinally.

The sequencing sample was made of peripheral blood. The chain links TRBV3-1 (or the pseudogene TRBV3-2) to TRBJ1-1; D is ambiguous. The sequence came from a man aged 55 to 70 with COVID-19, enrolled during active disease. CDR3 sequence: CASSPGSRGNTEAFF. The CDR3 nucleotides read TGTGCCAGCAGCCCTGGCTCGCGAGGGAACACTGAAGCTTTCTTT.